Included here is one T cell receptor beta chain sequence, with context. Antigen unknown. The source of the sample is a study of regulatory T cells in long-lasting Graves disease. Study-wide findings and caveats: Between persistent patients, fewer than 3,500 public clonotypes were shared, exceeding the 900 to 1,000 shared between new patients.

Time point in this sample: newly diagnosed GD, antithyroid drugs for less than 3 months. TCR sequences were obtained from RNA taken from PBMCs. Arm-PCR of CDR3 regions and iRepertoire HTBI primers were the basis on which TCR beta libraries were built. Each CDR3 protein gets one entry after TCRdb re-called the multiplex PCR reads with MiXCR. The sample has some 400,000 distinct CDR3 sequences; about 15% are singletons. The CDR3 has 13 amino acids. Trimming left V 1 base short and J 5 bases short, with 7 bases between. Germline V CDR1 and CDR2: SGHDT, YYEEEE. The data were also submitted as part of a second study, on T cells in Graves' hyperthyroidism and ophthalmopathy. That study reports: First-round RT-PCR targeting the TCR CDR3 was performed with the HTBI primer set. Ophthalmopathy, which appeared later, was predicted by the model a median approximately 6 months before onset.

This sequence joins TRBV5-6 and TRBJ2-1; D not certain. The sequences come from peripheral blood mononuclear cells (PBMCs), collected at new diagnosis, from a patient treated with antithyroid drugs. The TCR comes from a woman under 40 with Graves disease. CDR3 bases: TGTGCCAGCAGCTTGAAACAGCACAATGAGCAGTTCTTC. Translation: CASSLKQHNEQFF.